These 14 T cell receptor beta chains came from one sample sequenced in a study of T cells in Graves' hyperthyroidism and ophthalmopathy. Using RNA transcripts as the source, TCR beta CDR3 regions were amplified. An initial round of RT-PCR targeting the TCR CDR3 relied on the HTBI primer set. TCRdb recomputed calls from the multiplex PCR reads with MiXCR, one row per CDR3 protein. The repertoire has around 800,000 distinct CDR3 sequences, 35% to 40% of them found once; the top ten carry about 8.9%. The specimen was blood. Receptors were obtained from a man between 18 and 35 years old with Graves' hyperthyroidism.

As for this clonotype: Since a much larger clone is just one base distant, this may be a read error. The V gene is TRBV15, the J gene TRBJ1-5; 10 positions agree with TRBD1. The CDR3 consists of 15 residues. Germline CDR1 reads LNHNV; CDR2 reads YYDKDF (reference sequence). Losses at the gene ends were 1 base for V and 9 bases for J; bases not matched to a gene: 6. CDR3 in DNA: TGTGCCACCAGCAGAGCGGGACAGGGGCCGACGCCCCAGCATTTT. The encoded protein is CATSRAGQGPTPQHF. Drawing the rest from reference TRBV15 and TRBJ1-5, the complete variable domain is DAMVIQNPRYQVTQFGKPVTLSCSQTLNHNVMYWYQQKSSQAPKLLFHYYDKDFNNEADTPDNFQSRRPNTSFCFLDIRSPGLGDTAMYLCATSRAGQGPTPQHFGDGTRLSIL.

This clonotype was observed many times. The genes are TRBV6-4 and TRBJ1-6, with D possibly being TRBD1 (6 bases). V lost 0 bases and J 9 bases, leaving 9 bases between the germline ends. Germline lookup yields CDR1 MRHNA and CDR2 SNTAGT. This CDR3 is built from 14 residues. In DNA, the CDR3 is TGTGCCAGCAGTGACTCGGAGGGGGGTTCACCCCTCCACTTT. Protein: CASSDSEGGSPLHF.

The rearrangement links TRBV6-5 to TRBJ2-7; TRBD2 matches 10 bases. This CDR3 region has 16 residues. Germline V lookup: CDR1 MNHEY, CDR2 SVGAGI. J lost 3 bases, V lost 6 bases, and 11 bases had no gene match. CDR3: CASSRLTGTSDYEQYF. The CDR3 DNA reads as TGTGCCAGCAGCCGACTGACCGGGACTAGCGACTACGAGCAGTACTTC.

The V and J genes are TRBV20-1 and TRBJ2-2; 12 bases align to TRBD2. This CDR3 comprises 15 residues. Germline V gene data show CDR1 as DFQATT and CDR2 as SNEGSKA (reference sequence). V lost 5 bases, J lost 3 bases, and 4 bases stayed unmatched. CDR3 loop: CSAASGRADTGELFF. CDR3 in DNA: TGCAGTGCTGCTAGCGGGAGGGCAGACACCGGGGAGCTGTTTTTT.

V is TRBV7-2 and J is TRBJ2-2; 7 positions match TRBD2. This CDR3 is 16 amino acids long. J gave up 7 bases and V 4 bases, and 12 bases lay outside the gene matches. CDR1 is SGHTA and CDR2 is FQGNSA in the germline V gene. CDR3 region: CASSSRKAGVVGELFF. In nucleotides, the CDR3 is TGTGCCAGCAGCTCCCGTAAGGCGGGAGTCGTCGGGGAGCTGTTTTTT.

The chain combines TRBV11-2 with TRBJ2-7, with 9 bases matching TRBD1. Germline assignment: CDR1 SGHAT and CDR2 FQNNGV. The CDR3 length is 15 residues. The V and J ends lost 6 bases and 7 bases, in that order; junction bases with no gene match: 13. The DNA for the CDR3 is TGTGCCAGCAGTTTGGGACAGGGTGCACGAATTGAGCAGTACTTC. It is translated as CASSLGQGARIEQYF.

The J gene is TRBJ1-2, the V gene TRBV3-1, with 8 nucleotides matching TRBD1. J lost 4 bases, V lost 4 bases, and 8 bases had no gene match. The germline CDR1 and CDR2 sequences are LGHDT and YNNKEL (reference sequence). The CDR3 extends over 15 amino acids. The CDR3 protein is CASSPTDRASYGYTF. CDR3 DNA sequence: TGTGCCAGCAGCCCGACGGACAGGGCGTCCTATGGCTACACCTTC.

The J gene is TRBJ1-1, the V gene TRBV29-1, with TRBD1 matching 8 bases. Germline V CDR1 and CDR2: SQVTM, ANQGSEA. This CDR3 comprises 13 residues. V lost 6 bases and J lost 2; bases outside the gene matches: 5. The chain's CDR3 is CSVIGQGNTEAFF. The CDR3 bases are TGCAGCGTGATTGGACAGGGCAACACTGAAGCTTTCTTT.

This clonotype was counted at least ten times. V and J are TRBV29-1 and TRBJ2-7; possible D gene TRBD2, 6 bases. Trimming took off 4 bases at V and 6 bases at J, with 10 bases between the two ends. CDR1 SQVTM and CDR2 ANQGSEA come from the germline V gene. CDR3 length equals 11 residues. The CDR3: CSVGGGSEQYF. The CDR3, as DNA: TGCAGCGTTGGCGGAGGGAGCGAGCAGTACTTC.

The rearrangement links TRBV6-5 to TRBJ2-7; unclear D gene. V dropped 5 bases and J dropped 2 bases, with 10 bases sitting between them. The germline V gene encodes CDR1 MNHEY and CDR2 SVGAGI. The CDR3 is 13 amino acids. This CDR3 reads CASSPSLAYEQYF. CDR3 DNA: TGTGCCAGCAGTCCCTCTCTTGCCTACGAGCAGTACTTC.

This clonotype was detected only once. This clone may be a read error of a much larger clone one base away. V and J are TRBV7-3 and TRBJ1-6, with unresolved D. Germline CDR1 reads SGHTA; CDR2 reads FQGTGA. This CDR3 is 13 amino acids long. With 2 bases removed from V and 13 bases from J, the gap between germline ends came to 12 bases. The DNA of the CDR3 is TGTGCCAGCAGCTTACATCCCGGGCAGCCCCTCCACTTT. As protein: CASSLHPGQPLHF.

This chain connects TRBV7-8 to TRBJ1-4, with D possibly being TRBD1 (6 bases). V was trimmed by 6 bases and J by 5 bases, leaving 16 bases between them. Germline values: CDR1 SGHVS, CDR2 FQNEAQ. The CDR3 loop spans 15 amino acids. CDR3: CASSYSWGGNEKLFF. Written as DNA, the CDR3 is TGTGCCAGCAGTTACTCATGGGGGGGCAATGAAAAACTGTTTTTT.

There are many counts of this clonotype. A much larger clone lies a single base off, so this may be a read error. The rearrangement uses TRBV2 and TRBJ1-5; the D is unclear. CDR1 is SNHLY and CDR2 is FYNNEI in the germline V gene. Trimming cost V 5 bases and J 2 bases, with 10 bases left between them. This CDR3 has 14 amino acids. CDR3 bases: TGTGCCAGCAGTCGGAGCAAGGGCAATCAGCCCCAGCATTTT. Encoded protein: CASSRSKGNQPQHF.

As to this clonotype: At one end, the junction sequence differs from germline, possibly due to a read error. The chain employs TRBV19 and TRBJ1-1; D not resolved. CDR1 is LNHDA, CDR2 SQIVND, per germline (reference sequence). This CDR3 is built from 15 residues. CDR3 nucleotides: TGTGCCAGTGGTATGGTTGGAGCGACGAACACTGAAGCTTTCTTT. Translated, it gives CASGMVGATNTEAFF. Combining the CDR3 with reference TRBV19 and TRBJ1-1 gives the whole variable domain DGGITQSPKYLFRKEGQNVTLSCEQNLNHDAMYWYRQDPGQGLRLIYYSQIVNDFQKGDIAEGYSVSREKKESFPLTVTSAQKNPTAFYLCASGMVGATNTEAFFGQGTRLTVV.